Shown below are 6 T cell receptor beta chains from a single sample sequenced in a study of persistence of HIV-infected CD4 T cells (dated by TCRdb to about 2020). Antigen specificity for these receptors is unknown. The sample's treatment or condition, from its label and the paper: suppressive antiretroviral therapy. Cells were stimulated with a pool of overlapping HIV-1 Gag 15-mer peptides at 1 ug per peptide per mL. Responding CD4+ T cells were sorted by upregulation of both CD40 ligand and CD69. The immunoSEQ hsTCRB assay version 4 in survey mode was used to sequence TCRbeta repertoires from genomic DNA. Drawn from immuneACCESS, this table holds only the in-frame rearrangements with V and J called that TCRdb kept. Clones are partly lost; checked studies trace under half to an unresolved V gene and leave the rest unexplained. The sample contains over 10,000 clones, about three fifths of them found a single time. The top ten clones comprise less than 9% of the sample.

Specimen: CD4+ T cells sorted from PBMCs after approximately 20-hour stimulation, collected from a patient who received antiretroviral therapy. What this sample's cell subset or site label stands for: CD40L+CD69+ CD4 T cells responding to HIV-1 Gag peptides. Receptors originate from an adult man with HIV who was CMV-seropositive.

The chain couples TRBV7-3 to TRBJ2-1, with 7 bases aligning to TRBD2. Trimming cost V 5 bases and J 8 bases; bases outside gene matches: 12. The CDR3 contains 15 residues. Germline V gene sequence: CDR1 SGHTA, CDR2 FQGTGA. Here the CDR3 DNA reads TGTGCCAGCAGCATGAGCGGGACTACAAACGATGAGCAGTTCTTC. This codes for CASSMSGTTNDEQFF.

This clone was seen a handful of times. The V call is TRBV19, the J call TRBJ2-6, with D possibly being TRBD1 or TRBD2 (5 bases each). Trimming removed 3 bases from V and 4 bases from J, with 10 bases in between. In germline, CDR1 is LNHDA, CDR2 SQIVND (reference sequence). The CDR3 contains 15 residues. The CDR3 loop reads CASSMRGAGANVLTF. In DNA form, the CDR3 reads TGTGCCAGTAGTATGAGGGGTGCAGGGGCCAACGTCCTGACTTTC. The whole variable domain, filled in from reference TRBV19 and TRBJ2-6, reads DGGITQSPKYLFRKEGQNVTLSCEQNLNHDAMYWYRQDPGQGLRLIYYSQIVNDFQKGDIAEGYSVSREKKESFPLTVTSAQKNPTAFYLCASSMRGAGANVLTFGAGSRLTVL.

This clone turned up a few times. V is TRBV30 and J is TRBJ1-1; 10 nucleotides line up with TRBD1. The V segment lost 5 bases and the J segment 3 bases; nucleotides outside the gene matches: 15. Per germline, CDR1 GTSNPN and CDR2 SVGIG (reference sequence). This CDR3 comprises 17 residues. CDR3 protein: CAWSSPGQGMLDTEAFF. Here the CDR3 DNA reads TGTGCCTGGTCCTCACCGGGACAGGGGATGTTGGACACTGAAGCTTTCTTT.

This rearrangement joins TRBV5-6 to TRBJ2-5; TRBD1 matches at 7 bases. The germline V gene has CDR1 SGHDT and CDR2 YYEEEE. CDR3 length: 13 amino acids. J lost 2 bases, V lost 4 bases, and 2 bases had no gene match. CDR3 loop: CASSADRQETQYF. The CDR3 DNA reads TGTGCCAGCAGCGCGGACAGGCAAGAGACCCAGTACTTC.

This chain links TRBV21-1 with TRBJ1-5. TRBV21-1 is classified as a pseudogene. CDR3 length: 15 residues. The CDR3 sequence: CASSKEAGTFRPQHF. CDR3 sequence (DNA): TGTGCCAGCAGCAAAGAGGCAGGGACTTTTCGGCCCCAGCATTTT.

This rearrangement joins TRBV14 to TRBJ1-3; D not certain. Germline CDR1 reads SGHDN; CDR2 reads FVKESK. The V gene lost 1 base and the J gene lost 0 bases, with 4 bases spanning the gap. The CDR3 spans 14 residues. The CDR3, as DNA: TGTGCCAGCAGCCAAGCGAACTCTGGAAACACCATATATTTT. Its translation is CASSQANSGNTIYF.